These 20 T cell receptor beta chains were all obtained from the same sample, sequenced in a study of post-analysis software for immune sequencing data. TCR beta libraries were prepared from cDNA with unique molecular identifiers. TCRdb itself ran the PCR reads through MiXCR, one entry per CDR3 protein. The table shows hundreds of thousands of distinct CDR3 sequences, with 59% occurring only once. Points from the study as a whole: TRBV5-6, TRBV5-1 and TRBV20-1 were among several TRBV segments more frequent in patients than controls.

These receptors' targets are unknown. Sequencing was performed on blood. The receptors here all came from a girl aged 2 to 10 with multiple sclerosis.

This chain links TRBV7-2 with TRBJ1-1; no clear D gene. The germline gives CDR1 SGHTA, CDR2 FQGNSA. V lost 2 bases and J 0 bases, leaving 7 bases between the germline ends. This CDR3 spans 14 amino acids. This chain's CDR3 is CASSLRMLNTEAFF. CDR3 DNA: TGTGCCAGCAGCTTAAGGATGCTGAACACTGAAGCTTTCTTT.

V usage is TRBV6-5 and J usage is TRBJ1-2; D may be TRBD1 (5 bases). With 8 bases removed from V and 8 bases from J, the gap between germline ends came to 24 bases. Germline lookup yields CDR1 MNHEY and CDR2 SVGAGI. CDR3 length: 15 residues. Here the CDR3 reads CASHWGVPGSGGYTF. The CDR3 DNA follows: TGTGCCAGCCATTGGGGGGTTCCGGGATCAGGAGGCTACACCTTC.

The chain is built from TRBV20-1 and TRBJ1-1, with D maybe TRBD1 (5 bases). The length of the CDR3 is 12 residues. Germline values: CDR1 DFQATT, CDR2 SNEGSKA (reference sequence). Trimming removed 5 bases from V and 4 bases from J, with 11 bases in between. The CDR3 region is CSAQGVSTEAFF. The CDR3 nucleotides are TGCAGTGCTCAGGGAGTGAGCACTGAAGCTTTCTTT.

This clonotype was seen just once. One end of the junction does not line up with germline, which may come from a read error. The chain recombines TRBV6-6 with TRBJ2-7; weak D call: TRBD2 (5 bases). There are 13 residues in the CDR3. Germline CDR1 and CDR2: MNHNY and SVGAGI (reference sequence). This chain's CDR3 is CVSSLDGAYEQYF. In DNA form, the CDR3 reads TGTGTCAGCAGCCTGGACGGGGCCTACGAGCAGTACTTC.

The J gene is TRBJ1-5, the V gene TRBV20-1; D is unclear. Germline lookup yields CDR1 DFQATT and CDR2 SNEGSKA (reference sequence). CDR3 length: 13 amino acids. The V and J ends lost 3 bases and 7 bases respectively, with 13 bases between them. CDR3 protein: CSASKGRDQPQHF. The CDR3 bases are TGCAGTGCTAGTAAGGGCCGTGACCAGCCCCAGCATTTT.

The chain is built from TRBV5-1 and TRBJ2-5; weak D call: TRBD2 (6 bases). The V end lost 7 bases, the J end lost 4 bases, and 17 bases lay between the germline ends. The germline gives CDR1 SGHRS, CDR2 YFSETQ. The CDR3 consists of 14 residues. CDR3: CASGMGRGGETQYF. The CDR3 DNA sequence: TGCGCCAGCGGGATGGGCCGGGGAGGAGAGACCCAGTACTTC.

The J gene is TRBJ2-3, the V gene TRBV12-3 or TRBV12-4; 13 positions match TRBD2. J was trimmed by 2 bases and V by 5 bases; bases with no gene match: 10. The CDR3 has 18 amino acids. The CDR3 region has the DNA TGTGCCAGCAGTCCCGAGACTAGCGGGGGGCGAAACACAGATACGCAGTATTTT. It yields the protein CASSPETSGGRNTDTQYF.

The chain couples TRBV7-9 to TRBJ2-1; D not certain. This CDR3 region has 12 residues. Germline CDR1 SEHNR, CDR2 FQNEAQ (reference sequence). Trimming shortened V by 4 bases and J by 8 bases, and 9 bases separated the two germline ends. CDR3 loop: CASSSTNYEQFF. The CDR3 DNA reads as TGTGCCAGCAGCTCGACGAACTATGAGCAGTTCTTC.

The V gene is TRBV3-1, the J gene TRBJ1-2; the D is unclear. With 1 base removed from V and 7 bases from J, the gap between germline ends came to 7 bases. Germline V gives CDR1 LGHDT, CDR2 YNNKEL (reference sequence). The CDR3 spans 12 residues. The CDR3 sequence is CASSQGLVGYTF. The CDR3 DNA reads as TGTGCCAGCAGCCAAGGGCTGGTTGGCTACACCTTC.

This chain uses TRBV6-5 with TRBJ1-1; D is uncertain. This CDR3 comprises 13 residues. Trimming pared 6 bases from V and 1 base from J, leaving 9 bases between. Germline-derived CDR1 and CDR2 are MNHEY and SVGAGI. The CDR3 sequence: CASRRAGNTEAFF. CDR3 nucleotides: TGTGCCAGCAGGCGGGCGGGGAACACTGAAGCTTTCTTT.

Turning to this clonotype: A junction boundary mismatches the germline segment, possibly from a read error. The chain uses TRBV10-1 and TRBJ2-1, with D unresolved. The CDR3 has 13 amino acids. Germline CDR1 is WNHNN and CDR2 is SYGVQD (reference sequence). DNA of the CDR3: TGCGCCAGCAGTGAGTCGTCTGGGAATGAGCGGTTCTTC. Translation gives CASSESSGNERFF.

The V and J genes are TRBV12-3 or TRBV12-4 and TRBJ2-1; 7 bases fit TRBD1. V dropped 6 bases and J dropped 7; count of bases not matched to a gene: 9. This CDR3 region has 14 residues. The CDR3 sequence: CASREQGSGNEQFF. The CDR3 DNA reads as TGTGCCAGCAGGGAACAGGGGTCGGGGAATGAGCAGTTCTTC.

The chain joins TRBV7-8 to TRBJ2-1; the D is unclear. Germline CDR1 and CDR2: SGHVS and FQNEAQ. V lost 5 bases, J lost 5 bases, and 19 bases lay in between. This CDR3 has 16 amino acids. The CDR3, as DNA: TGTGCCAGCAGCCCTCTTGGATTGCTCGTCAACAATGAGCAGTTCTTC. It specifies CASSPLGLLVNNEQFF.

The genes are TRBV29-1 and TRBJ2-7, with 8 bases fitting TRBD2. The CDR3 has 14 amino acids. Germline V gene data show CDR1 as SQVTM and CDR2 as ANQGSEA. J lost 4 bases, V lost 2 bases, and 7 bases had no gene match. CDR3 bases: TGCAGCGTTGAACTTAGCGGGACTGAATACGAGCAGTACTTC. Encoded protein: CSVELSGTEYEQYF.

This clonotype has only a few counts. The chain has TRBV24-1 and TRBJ1-5; D is perhaps TRBD1 (5 bases). This CDR3 comprises 13 residues. Trimming left V 7 bases short and J 6 bases short, with 12 bases between. Germline V lookup: CDR1 KGHDR, CDR2 SFDVKD. The CDR3 sequence: CATSGGTGQPQHF. The CDR3 DNA reads TGTGCCACCAGCGGGGGGACGGGTCAGCCCCAGCATTTT.

This clonotype was seen a few times. V gene TRBV5-1 combines with J gene TRBJ2-2; TRBD1 agrees at 7 bases. Per the germline V gene, CDR1 is SGHRS and CDR2 is YFSETQ. CDR3 size: 15 residues. V gave up 5 bases and J gave up 1 base; unmatched junction bases: 5. The CDR3 loop is CASRQGTENTGELFF. Here the CDR3 DNA reads TGCGCCAGCAGACAGGGGACAGAGAACACCGGGGAGCTGTTTTTT.

This chain uses TRBV29-1 with TRBJ2-1, with TRBD2 matching over 9 bases. The CDR3 consists of 15 residues. Trimming took 0 bases from V and 4 from J; bases not matched to a gene: 4. Germline V CDR1 and CDR2: SQVTM, ANQGSEA. The CDR3 DNA is TGCAGCGTTGAAGATTCGGCGGGGGGGTACAATGAGCAGTTCTTC. Residues: CSVEDSAGGYNEQFF.

V and J are TRBV4-1 and TRBJ2-2, with D perhaps matching TRBD1 or TRBD2 (5 bases each). CDR1 MGHRA and CDR2 YSYEKL come from the germline V gene. Deletions cut 7 bases from V and 0 bases from J, with 18 bases between. There are 17 residues in the CDR3. Here the CDR3 DNA reads TGCGCCAGCACAAACAGCGCCGGGGCTTCGAACACCGGGGAGCTGTTTTTT. Translated: CASTNSAGASNTGELFF.

This clonotype has just a few counts. The CDR3 protein is CASSSGPGNEQFF. DNA for the CDR3: TGTGCCAGCAGTTCAGGGCCGGGGAATGAGCAGTTCTTC. The chain joins TRBV12-3 or TRBV12-4 to TRBJ2-1; D is perhaps TRBD1 or TRBD2 (5 bases each). Trimming removed 4 bases at V and 7 bases at J, with 11 bases between. The CDR3 consists of 13 residues.

CDR3 amino acids: CSLCVWNRYEQFF. As DNA, the CDR3 is TGCAGCCTCTGCGTTTGGAACAGATATGAGCAGTTCTTC. This chain joins TRBV29-1 and TRBJ2-1; no definite D call. V lost 8 bases to trimming and J lost 8 bases, with 19 bases between them. Germline CDR1 reads SQVTM; CDR2 reads ANQGSEA. The CDR3 contains 13 residues.